One T cell receptor beta chain is described in this entry. Its target is not known. The authors reverse transcribed all of the isolated RNA, so sequencing captured expressed TCRB transcripts. Profiling relied on immunoSEQ multiplex PCR, and the TCRdb table lists in-frame clones only, not all of them. The sample yields roughly 730,000 clones, roughly 13% seen once. This entry is derived from a study of beta chain features in type 1 diabetes. Study-wide findings and caveats: Type 1 diabetes patients had moderately but significantly shorter TCRB CDR3s in all four CD4+ subsets.

The CDR3 covers 14 residues. From germline, CDR1 is PRHDT and CDR2 FYEKMQ (reference sequence). The germline V and J ends were trimmed by 5 bases and 4 bases, with 14 bases remaining between them. This TCR was sampled from a man between 18 and 35 years old with type 1 diabetes. V gene TRBV13 combines with J gene TRBJ1-1; TRBD1 might be the D (6 bases). Sample: naive CD4+ T cells from blood. The CDR3 region is CASSDTGFVTEAFF. CDR3 coding DNA: TGTGCCAGCAGCGACACAGGGTTTGTCACTGAAGCTTTCTTT.